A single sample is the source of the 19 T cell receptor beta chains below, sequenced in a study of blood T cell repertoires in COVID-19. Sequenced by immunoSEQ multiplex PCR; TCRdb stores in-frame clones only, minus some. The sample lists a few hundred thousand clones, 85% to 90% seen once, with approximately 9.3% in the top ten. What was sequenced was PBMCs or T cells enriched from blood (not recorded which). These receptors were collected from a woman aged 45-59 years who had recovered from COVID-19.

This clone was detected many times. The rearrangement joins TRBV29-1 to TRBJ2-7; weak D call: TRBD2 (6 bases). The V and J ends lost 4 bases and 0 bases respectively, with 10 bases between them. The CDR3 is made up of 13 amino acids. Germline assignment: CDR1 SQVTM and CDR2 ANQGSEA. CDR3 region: CSVADGSSYEQYF. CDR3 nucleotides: TGCAGCGTTGCAGACGGGAGCTCCTACGAGCAGTACTTC.

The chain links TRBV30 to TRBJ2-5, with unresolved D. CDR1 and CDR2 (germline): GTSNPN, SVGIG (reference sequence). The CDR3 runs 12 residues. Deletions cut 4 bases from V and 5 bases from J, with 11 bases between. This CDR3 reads CAWNSGQETQYF. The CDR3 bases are TGTGCCTGGAATTCAGGCCAGGAGACCCAGTACTTC.

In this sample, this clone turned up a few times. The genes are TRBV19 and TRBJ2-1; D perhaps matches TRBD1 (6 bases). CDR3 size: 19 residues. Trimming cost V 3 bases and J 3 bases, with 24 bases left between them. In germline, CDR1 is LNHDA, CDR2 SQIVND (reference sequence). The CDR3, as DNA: TGTGCCAGTAGTATCCTTACAAGACAACGGGACACTGGCTACAATGAGCAGTTCTTC. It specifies CASSILTRQRDTGYNEQFF.

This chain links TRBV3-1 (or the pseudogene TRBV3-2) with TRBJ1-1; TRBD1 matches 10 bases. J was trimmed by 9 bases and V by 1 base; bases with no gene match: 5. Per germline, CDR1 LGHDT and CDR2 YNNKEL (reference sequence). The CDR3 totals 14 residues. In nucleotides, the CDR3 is TGTGCCAGCAGCCAAGTAGGGGACAGGGGAAAAGCTTTCTTT. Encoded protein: CASSQVGDRGKAFF.

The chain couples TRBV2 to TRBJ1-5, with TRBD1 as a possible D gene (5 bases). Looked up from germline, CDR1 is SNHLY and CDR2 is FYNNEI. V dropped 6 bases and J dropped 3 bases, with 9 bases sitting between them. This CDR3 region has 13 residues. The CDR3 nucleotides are TGTGCCAGCAGCAAGGGGATCAATCAGCCCCAGCATTTT. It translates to CASSKGINQPQHF.

The CDR3 here is CASSRLHQGADYGYTF. CDR3 coding DNA: TGTGCCAGCAGCCGTTTACATCAGGGGGCGGACTATGGCTACACCTTC. The chain links TRBV7-9 to TRBJ1-2, with TRBD1 matching over 8 bases. This CDR3 region has 16 residues. Per the germline V gene, CDR1 is SEHNR and CDR2 is FQNEAQ (reference sequence). Trimming cost V 5 bases and J 3 bases; bases outside gene matches: 11.

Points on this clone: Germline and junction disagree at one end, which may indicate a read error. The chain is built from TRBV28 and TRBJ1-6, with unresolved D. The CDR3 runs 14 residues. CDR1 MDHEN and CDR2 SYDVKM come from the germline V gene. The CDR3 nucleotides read TGTGCCAGCAGTTTGATGCAGGATAACTCACCCCTCCACTTT. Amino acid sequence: CASSLMQDNSPLHF. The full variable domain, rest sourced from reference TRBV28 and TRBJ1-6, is DVKVTQSSRYLVKRTGEKVFLECVQDMDHENMFWYRQDPGLGLRLIYFSYDVKMKEKGDIPEGYSVSREKKERFSLILESASTNQTSMYLCASSLMQDNSPLHFGNGTRLTVT.

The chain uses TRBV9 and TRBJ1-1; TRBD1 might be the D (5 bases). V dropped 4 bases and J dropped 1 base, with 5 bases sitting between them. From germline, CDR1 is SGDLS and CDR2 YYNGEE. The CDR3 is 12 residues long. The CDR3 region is CASSRGNTEAFF. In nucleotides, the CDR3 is TGTGCCAGCAGCAGGGGGAACACTGAAGCTTTCTTT.

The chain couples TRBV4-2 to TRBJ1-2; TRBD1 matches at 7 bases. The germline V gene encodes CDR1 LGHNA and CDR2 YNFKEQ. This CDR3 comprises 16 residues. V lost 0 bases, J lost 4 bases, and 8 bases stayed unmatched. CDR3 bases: TGTGCCAGCAGCCAAGACCCCAGGGGGGCTTCCTATGGCTACACCTTC. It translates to CASSQDPRGASYGYTF.

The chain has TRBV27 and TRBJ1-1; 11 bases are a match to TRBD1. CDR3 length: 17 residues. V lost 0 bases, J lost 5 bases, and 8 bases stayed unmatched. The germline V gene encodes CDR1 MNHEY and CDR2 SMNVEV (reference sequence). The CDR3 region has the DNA TGTGCCAGCAGTTTATCATCCGGGACAGGGGGTTGGACTGAAGCTTTCTTT. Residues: CASSLSSGTGGWTEAFF.

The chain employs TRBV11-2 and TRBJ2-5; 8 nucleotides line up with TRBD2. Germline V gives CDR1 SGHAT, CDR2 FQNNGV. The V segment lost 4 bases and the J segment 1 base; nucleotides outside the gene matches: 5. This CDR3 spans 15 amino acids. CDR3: CASSSLAGPQETQYF. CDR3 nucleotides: TGTGCCAGCAGCTCCCTAGCGGGCCCCCAAGAGACCCAGTACTTC.

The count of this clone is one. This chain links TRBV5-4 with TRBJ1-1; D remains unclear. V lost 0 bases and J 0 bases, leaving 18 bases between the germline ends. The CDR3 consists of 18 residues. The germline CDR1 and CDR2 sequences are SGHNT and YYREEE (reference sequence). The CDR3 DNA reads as TGTGCCAGCAGCTTGGGGGTCGGAGGCCCACACATGAACACTGAAGCTTTCTTT. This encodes CASSLGVGGPHMNTEAFF.

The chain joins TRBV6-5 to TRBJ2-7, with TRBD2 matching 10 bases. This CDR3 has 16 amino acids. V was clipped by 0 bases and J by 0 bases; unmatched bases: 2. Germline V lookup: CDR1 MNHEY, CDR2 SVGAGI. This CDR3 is CASSYSSGGASYEQYF. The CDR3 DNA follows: TGTGCCAGCAGTTACTCGAGCGGGGGGGCCTCCTACGAGCAGTACTTC.

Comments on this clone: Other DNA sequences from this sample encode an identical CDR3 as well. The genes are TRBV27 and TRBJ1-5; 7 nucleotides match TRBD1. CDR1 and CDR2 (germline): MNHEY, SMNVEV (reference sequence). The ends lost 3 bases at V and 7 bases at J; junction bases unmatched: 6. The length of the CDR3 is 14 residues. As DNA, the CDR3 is TGTGCCAGCAGTTTGAGGGGGCGCGGGCAGCCCCAGCATTTT. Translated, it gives CASSLRGRGQPQHF.

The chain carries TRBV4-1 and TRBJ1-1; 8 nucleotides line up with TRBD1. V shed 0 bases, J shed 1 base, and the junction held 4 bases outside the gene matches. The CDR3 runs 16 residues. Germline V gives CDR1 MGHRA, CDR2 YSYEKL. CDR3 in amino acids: CASSQDRGRGNTEAFF. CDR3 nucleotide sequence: TGCGCCAGCAGCCAAGACAGGGGGCGAGGGAACACTGAAGCTTTCTTT.

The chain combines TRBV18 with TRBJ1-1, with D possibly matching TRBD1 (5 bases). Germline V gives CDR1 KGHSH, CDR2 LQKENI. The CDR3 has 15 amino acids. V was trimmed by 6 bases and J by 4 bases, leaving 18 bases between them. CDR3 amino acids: CASSTGGVSSTEAFF. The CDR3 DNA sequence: TGTGCCAGCTCCACCGGGGGGGTGAGTAGCACTGAAGCTTTCTTT.

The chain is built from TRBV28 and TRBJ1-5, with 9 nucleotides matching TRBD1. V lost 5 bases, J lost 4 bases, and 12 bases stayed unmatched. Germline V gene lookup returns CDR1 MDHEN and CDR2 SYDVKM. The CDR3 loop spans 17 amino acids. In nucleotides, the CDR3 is TGTGCCAGCAGTACGTGGGGACAGGGAGGTGGAAATCAGCCCCAGCATTTT. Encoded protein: CASSTWGQGGGNQPQHF.

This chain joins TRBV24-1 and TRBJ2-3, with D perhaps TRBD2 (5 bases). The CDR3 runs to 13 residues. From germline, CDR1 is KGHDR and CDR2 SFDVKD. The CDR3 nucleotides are TGTGCAACTGCCGGCTCGGGAACAGATACGCAGTATTTT. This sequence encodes CATAGSGTDTQYF.

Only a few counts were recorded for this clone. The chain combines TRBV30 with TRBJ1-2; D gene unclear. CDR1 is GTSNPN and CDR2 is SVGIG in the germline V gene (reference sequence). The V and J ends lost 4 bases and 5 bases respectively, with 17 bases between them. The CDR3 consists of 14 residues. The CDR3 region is CAWIPWRAGYGYTF. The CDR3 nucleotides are TGTGCCTGGATTCCATGGCGGGCTGGATATGGCTACACCTTC.